This T cell receptor beta chain was identified in a study of spatial heterogeneity in lung cancer. This clonotype was detected ten times or more. Antigen specificity is unknown. Time point described: sample taken at primary tumor resection. TCRdb ran MiXCR on the 5' RACE reads and lists one entry per CDR3 protein. The data show some 23,000 distinct CDR3 sequences, about 6% seen once. The CDR3 spans 12 residues. V shed 10 bases and J shed 8 bases, with 17 bases lying between them. Germline lookup yields CDR1 MNHEY and CDR2 SMNVEV (reference sequence). Study-wide findings and caveats: Estimation of coverage gave values of approximately 7.2% for alpha and approximately 12% for beta chains in tumor T cells. Counts that tracked tumor mutation counts were those of expanded intratumoral alpha and beta TCRs.

The rearrangement uses TRBV27 and TRBJ1-2; no reliable D call. The sequence came from a male donor with early-stage non-small cell lung cancer. This material consisted of lung tumor tissue, taken at surgery. The CDR3 DNA reads as TGTGCCACCACGGACTCCTTCGGGGGCTACACCTTC. As protein: CATTDSFGGYTF.